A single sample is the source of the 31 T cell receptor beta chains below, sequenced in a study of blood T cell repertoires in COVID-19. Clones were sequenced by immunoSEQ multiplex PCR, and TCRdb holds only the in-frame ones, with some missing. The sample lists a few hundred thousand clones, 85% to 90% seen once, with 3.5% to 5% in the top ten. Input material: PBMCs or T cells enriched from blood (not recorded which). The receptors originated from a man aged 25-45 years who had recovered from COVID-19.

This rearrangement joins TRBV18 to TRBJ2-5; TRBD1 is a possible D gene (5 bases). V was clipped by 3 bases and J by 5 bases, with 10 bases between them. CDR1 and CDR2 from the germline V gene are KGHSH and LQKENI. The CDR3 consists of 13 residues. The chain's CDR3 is CASSPRGSETQYF. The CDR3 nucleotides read TGTGCCAGCTCACCTAGGGGTAGTGAGACCCAGTACTTC.

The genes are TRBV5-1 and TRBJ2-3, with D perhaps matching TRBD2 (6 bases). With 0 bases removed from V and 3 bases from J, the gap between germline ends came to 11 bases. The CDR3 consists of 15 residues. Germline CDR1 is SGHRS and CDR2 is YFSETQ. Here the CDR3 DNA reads TGCGCCAGCAGCTTGGAAGCAGGGAGGACAGATACGCAGTATTTT. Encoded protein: CASSLEAGRTDTQYF.

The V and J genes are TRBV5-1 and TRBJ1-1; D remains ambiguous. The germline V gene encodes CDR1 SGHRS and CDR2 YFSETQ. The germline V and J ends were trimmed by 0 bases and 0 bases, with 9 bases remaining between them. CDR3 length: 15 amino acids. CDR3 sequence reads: CASSLEPGMNTEAFF. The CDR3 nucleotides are TGCGCCAGCAGCTTGGAGCCGGGAATGAACACTGAAGCTTTCTTT.

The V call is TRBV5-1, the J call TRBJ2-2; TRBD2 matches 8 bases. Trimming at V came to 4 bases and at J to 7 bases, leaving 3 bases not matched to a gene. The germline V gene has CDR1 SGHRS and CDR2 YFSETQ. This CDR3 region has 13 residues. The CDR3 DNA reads TGCGCCAGCAGCCTACTAGCGGACGGGGAGCTGTTTTTT. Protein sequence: CASSLLADGELFF.

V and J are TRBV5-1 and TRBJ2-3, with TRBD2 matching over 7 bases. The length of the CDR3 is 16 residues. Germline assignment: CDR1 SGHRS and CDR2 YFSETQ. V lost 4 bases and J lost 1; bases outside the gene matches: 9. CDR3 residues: CASSRQGTTGTDTQYF. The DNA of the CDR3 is TGCGCCAGCAGCAGACAAGGGACTACCGGCACAGATACGCAGTATTTT.

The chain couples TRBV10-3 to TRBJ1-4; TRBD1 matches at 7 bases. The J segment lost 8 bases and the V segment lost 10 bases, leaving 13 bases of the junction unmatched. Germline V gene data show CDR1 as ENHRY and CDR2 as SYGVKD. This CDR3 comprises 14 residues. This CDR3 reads CATRATGEPEKLFF. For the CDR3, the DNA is TGTGCCACAAGAGCAACAGGGGAGCCCGAAAAACTGTTTTTT.

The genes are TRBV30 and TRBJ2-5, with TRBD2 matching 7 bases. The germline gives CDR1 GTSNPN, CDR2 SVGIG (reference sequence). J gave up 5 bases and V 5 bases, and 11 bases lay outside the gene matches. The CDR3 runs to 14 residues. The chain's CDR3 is CAWGIRAGGETQYF. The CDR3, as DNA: TGTGCCTGGGGCATACGGGCCGGGGGGGAGACCCAGTACTTC.

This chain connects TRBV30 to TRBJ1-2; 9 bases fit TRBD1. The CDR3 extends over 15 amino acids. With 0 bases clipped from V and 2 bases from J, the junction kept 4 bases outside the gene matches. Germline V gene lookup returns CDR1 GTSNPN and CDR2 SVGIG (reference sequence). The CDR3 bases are TGTGCCTGGAGTGTACTAGGGACAGGGAACTATGGCTACACCTTC. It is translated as CAWSVLGTGNYGYTF.

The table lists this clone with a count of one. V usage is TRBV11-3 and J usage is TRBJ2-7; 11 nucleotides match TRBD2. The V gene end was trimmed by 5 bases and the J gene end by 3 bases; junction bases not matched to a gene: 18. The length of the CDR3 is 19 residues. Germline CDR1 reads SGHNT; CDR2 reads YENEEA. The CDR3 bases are TGTGCCAGCAGCACCCGCCCCGAGATAGCGGGAGGGGTGGACTACGAGCAGTACTTC. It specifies CASSTRPEIAGGVDYEQYF.

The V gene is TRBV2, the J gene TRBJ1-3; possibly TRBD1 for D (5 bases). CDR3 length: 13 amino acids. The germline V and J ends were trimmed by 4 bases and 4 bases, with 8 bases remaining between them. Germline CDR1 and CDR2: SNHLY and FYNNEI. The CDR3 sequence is CASSANRGNTIYF. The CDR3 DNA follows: TGTGCCAGCAGTGCAAACAGGGGAAACACCATATATTTT.

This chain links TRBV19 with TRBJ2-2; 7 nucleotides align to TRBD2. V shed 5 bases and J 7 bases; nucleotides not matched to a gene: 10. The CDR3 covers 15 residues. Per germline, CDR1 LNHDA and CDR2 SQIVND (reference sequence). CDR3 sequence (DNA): TGTGCCAGTAGTTTCGGACTAGTGGGGTACGGGGAGCTGTTTTTT. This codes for CASSFGLVGYGELFF.

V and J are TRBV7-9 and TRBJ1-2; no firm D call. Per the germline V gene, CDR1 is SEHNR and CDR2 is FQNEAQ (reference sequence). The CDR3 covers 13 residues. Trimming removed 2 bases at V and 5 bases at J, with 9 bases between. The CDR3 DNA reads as TGTGCCAGCAGCTTAAATGCACAGTATGGCTACACCTTC. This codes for CASSLNAQYGYTF.

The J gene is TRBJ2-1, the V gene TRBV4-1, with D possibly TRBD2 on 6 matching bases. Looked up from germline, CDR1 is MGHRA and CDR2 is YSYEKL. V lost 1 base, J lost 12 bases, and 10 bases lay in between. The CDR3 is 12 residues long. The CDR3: CASSQAAGGQFF. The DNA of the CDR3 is TGCGCCAGCAGCCAAGCAGCCGGGGGGCAGTTCTTC.

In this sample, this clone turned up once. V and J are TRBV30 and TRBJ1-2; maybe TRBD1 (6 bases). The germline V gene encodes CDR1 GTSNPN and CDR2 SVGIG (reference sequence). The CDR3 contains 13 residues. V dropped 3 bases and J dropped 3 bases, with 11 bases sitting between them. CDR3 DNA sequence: TGTGCCTGGAGCATAGGGGGATACTATGGCTACACCTTC. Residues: CAWSIGGYYGYTF.

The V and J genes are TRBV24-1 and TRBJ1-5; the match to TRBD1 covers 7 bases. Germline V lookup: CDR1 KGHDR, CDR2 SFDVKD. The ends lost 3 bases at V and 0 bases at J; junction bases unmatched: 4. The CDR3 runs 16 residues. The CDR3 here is CATSDTTGISNQPQHF. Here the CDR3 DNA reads TGTGCCACCAGTGATACGACAGGGATTAGCAATCAGCCCCAGCATTTT.

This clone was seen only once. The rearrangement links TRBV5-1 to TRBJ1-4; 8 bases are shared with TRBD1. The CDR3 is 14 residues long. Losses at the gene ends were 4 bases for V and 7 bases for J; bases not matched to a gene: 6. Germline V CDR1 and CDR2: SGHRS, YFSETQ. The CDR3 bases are TGCGCCAGCAGCCGTGGACAGGGCTCTGAAAAACTGTTTTTT. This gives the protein CASSRGQGSEKLFF. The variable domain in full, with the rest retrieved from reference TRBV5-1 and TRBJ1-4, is KAGVTQTPRYLIKTRGQQVTLSCSPISGHRSVSWYQQTPGQGLQFLFEYFSETQRNKGNFPGRFSGRQFSNSRSEMNVSTLELGDSALYLCASSRGQGSEKLFFGSGTQLSVL.

CDR3 region: CASSYSKSSYNSPLHF. The CDR3 DNA reads as TGTGCCAGCAGTTACTCTAAGAGCTCCTATAATTCACCCCTCCACTTT. The V call is TRBV6-5, the J call TRBJ1-6; D ambiguous. Trimming shortened V by 0 bases and J by 0 bases, and 6 bases separated the two germline ends. Germline CDR1 MNHEY, CDR2 SVGAGI. The CDR3 extends over 16 amino acids.

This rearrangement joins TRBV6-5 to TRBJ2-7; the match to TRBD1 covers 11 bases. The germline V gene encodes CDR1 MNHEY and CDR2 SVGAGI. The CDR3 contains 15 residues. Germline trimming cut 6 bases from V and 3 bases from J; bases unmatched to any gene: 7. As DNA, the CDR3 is TGTGCCAGCAGCCGGGACAGGGGGTCGGTCTACGAGCAGTACTTC. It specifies CASSRDRGSVYEQYF.

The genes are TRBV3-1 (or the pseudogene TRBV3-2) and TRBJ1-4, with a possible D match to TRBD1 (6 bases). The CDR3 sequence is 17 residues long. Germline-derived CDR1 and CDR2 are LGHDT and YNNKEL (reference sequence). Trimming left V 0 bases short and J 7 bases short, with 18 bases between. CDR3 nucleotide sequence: TGTGCCAGCAGCCAAGATCCGCATCCAGGGGAGAGTGAAAAACTGTTTTTT. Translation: CASSQDPHPGESEKLFF.

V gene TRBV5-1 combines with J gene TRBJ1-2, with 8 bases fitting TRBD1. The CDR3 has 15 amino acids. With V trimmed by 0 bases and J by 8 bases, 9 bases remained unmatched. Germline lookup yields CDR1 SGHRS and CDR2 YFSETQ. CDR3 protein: CASSLARGDRTGYTF. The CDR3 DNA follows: TGCGCCAGCAGCTTGGCCAGAGGGGACAGGACAGGCTACACCTTC.

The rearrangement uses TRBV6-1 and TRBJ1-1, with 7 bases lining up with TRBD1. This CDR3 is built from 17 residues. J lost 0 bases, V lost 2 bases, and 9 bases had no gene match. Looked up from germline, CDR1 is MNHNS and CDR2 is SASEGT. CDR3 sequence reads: CASSERFAGQMNTEAFF. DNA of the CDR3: TGTGCCAGCAGTGAACGGTTCGCGGGACAGATGAACACTGAAGCTTTCTTT.

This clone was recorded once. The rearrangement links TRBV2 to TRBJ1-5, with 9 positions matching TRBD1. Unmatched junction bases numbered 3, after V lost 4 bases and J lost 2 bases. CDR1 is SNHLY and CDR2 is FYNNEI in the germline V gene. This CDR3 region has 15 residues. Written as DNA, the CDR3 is TGTGCCAGCAGTGCCGACAGGGGGGGCAATCAGCCCCAGCATTTT. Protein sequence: CASSADRGGNQPQHF. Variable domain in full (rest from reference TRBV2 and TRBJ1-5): EPEVTQTPSHQVTQMGQEVILRCVPISNHLYFYWYRQILGQKVEFLVSFYNNEISEKSEIFDDQFSVERPDGSNFTLKIRSTKLEDSAMYFCASSADRGGNQPQHFGDGTRLSIL.

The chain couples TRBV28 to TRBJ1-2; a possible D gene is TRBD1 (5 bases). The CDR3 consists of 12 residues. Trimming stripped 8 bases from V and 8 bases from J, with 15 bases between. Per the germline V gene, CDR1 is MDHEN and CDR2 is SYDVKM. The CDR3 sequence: CASLPGGGGYTF. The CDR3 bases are TGTGCCAGCCTACCCGGGGGGGGAGGCTACACCTTC.

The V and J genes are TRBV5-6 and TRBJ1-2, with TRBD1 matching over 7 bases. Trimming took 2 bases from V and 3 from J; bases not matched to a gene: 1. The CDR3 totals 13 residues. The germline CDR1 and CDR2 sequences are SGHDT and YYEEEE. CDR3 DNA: TGTGCCAGCAGCTTCCAGGGGGACTATGGCTACACCTTC. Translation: CASSFQGDYGYTF. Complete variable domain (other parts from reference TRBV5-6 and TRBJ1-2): DAGVTQSPTHLIKTRGQQVTLRCSPKSGHDTVSWYQQALGQGPQFIFQYYEEEERQRGNFPDRFSGHQFPNYSSELNVNALLLGDSALYLCASSFQGDYGYTFGSGTRLTVV.

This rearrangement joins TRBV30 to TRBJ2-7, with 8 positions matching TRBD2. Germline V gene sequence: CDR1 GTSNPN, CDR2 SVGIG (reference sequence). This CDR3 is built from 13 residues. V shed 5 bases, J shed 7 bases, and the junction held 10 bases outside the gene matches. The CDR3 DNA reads TGTGCCTGGGGCGCCGGGGGGGCCCTAGAGCAGTACTTC. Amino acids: CAWGAGGALEQYF.

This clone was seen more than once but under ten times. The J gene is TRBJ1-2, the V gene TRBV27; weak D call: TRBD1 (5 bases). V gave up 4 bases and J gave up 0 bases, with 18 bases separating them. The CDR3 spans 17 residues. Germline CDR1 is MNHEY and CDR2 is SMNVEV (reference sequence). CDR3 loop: CASSSGLGGDSNYGYTF. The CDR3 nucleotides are TGTGCCAGCAGTTCCGGACTTGGAGGGGATTCTAACTATGGCTACACCTTC.

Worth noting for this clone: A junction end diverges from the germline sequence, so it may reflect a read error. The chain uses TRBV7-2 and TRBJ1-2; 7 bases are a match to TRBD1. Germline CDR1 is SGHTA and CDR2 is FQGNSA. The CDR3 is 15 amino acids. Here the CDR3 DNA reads TGTGTCAGCAGCTTTATGGGACAGAGTCACTATGGCTACACCTTC. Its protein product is CVSSFMGQSHYGYTF.

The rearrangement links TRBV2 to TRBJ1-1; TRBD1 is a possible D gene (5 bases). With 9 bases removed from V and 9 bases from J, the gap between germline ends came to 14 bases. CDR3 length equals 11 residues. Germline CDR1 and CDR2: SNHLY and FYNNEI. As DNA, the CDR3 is TGTGCCAGAGGGGTGGCAGACCAAGCTTTCTTT. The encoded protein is CARGVADQAFF. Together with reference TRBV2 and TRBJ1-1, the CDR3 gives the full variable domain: EPEVTQTPSHQVTQMGQEVILRCVPISNHLYFYWYRQILGQKVEFLVSFYNNEISEKSEIFDDQFSVERPDGSNFTLKIRSTKLEDSAMYFCARGVADQAFFGQGTRLTVV.

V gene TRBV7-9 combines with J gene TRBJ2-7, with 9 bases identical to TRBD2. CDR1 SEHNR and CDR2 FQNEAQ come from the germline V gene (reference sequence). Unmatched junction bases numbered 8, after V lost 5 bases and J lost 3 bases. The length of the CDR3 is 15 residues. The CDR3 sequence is CASSPTSGYLYEQYF. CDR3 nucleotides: TGTGCCAGCAGCCCCACTAGCGGGTACCTCTACGAGCAGTACTTC.

The CDR3: CASSLSLGDGYTF. In nucleotides, the CDR3 is TGTGCCAGCAGCTTGTCGCTGGGAGATGGCTACACCTTC. The chain combines TRBV5-5 with TRBJ1-2; no reliable D call. Germline-derived CDR1 and CDR2 are SGHKS and YYEKEE (reference sequence). V was clipped by 1 base and J by 6 bases, with 10 bases between them. The CDR3 sequence is 13 residues long.

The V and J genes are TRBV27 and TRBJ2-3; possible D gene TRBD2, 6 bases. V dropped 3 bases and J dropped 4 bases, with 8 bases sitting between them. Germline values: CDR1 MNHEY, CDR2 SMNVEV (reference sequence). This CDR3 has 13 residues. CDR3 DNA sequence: TGTGCCAGCAGTTTCCGGGGGTCAGATACGCAGTATTTT. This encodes CASSFRGSDTQYF.